Listed here are 29 T cell receptor beta chains from one sample, sequenced in a study of blood T cells in healthy people across ages. Together with a sample-barcoded 5' primer, a J-beta primer mix was included in a second PCR lasting about 6 to 11 cycles. TCRdb called the 5' RACE reads again in MiXCR, with one record for every CDR3 protein. The data contain about a million distinct CDR3 sequences, 51% of them seen just once; the ten biggest clones take up 20% to 25%. Material: blood. The source of these receptors is a woman aged 60-70 years in good health.

The chain carries TRBV10-1 and TRBJ2-5, with TRBD2 identical over 8 bases. The J call could be wrong; TRBJ2-7 is a better fit for the DNA end. The CDR3 loop spans 15 amino acids. Germline V gene lookup returns CDR1 WNHNN and CDR2 SYGVQD (reference sequence). CDR3 in amino acids: CASSGPGLVAYEQYF. CDR3 sequence (DNA): TGCGCCAGCAGTGGACCGGGACTAGTGGCCTACGAGCAGTACTTC.

The CDR3 sequence is CASSLGLKTQYF. In DNA, the CDR3 is TGTGCCAGCAGTTTGGGTTTAAAGACCCAGTACTTC. This sequence joins TRBV28 and TRBJ2-5; D gene unclear. The CDR3 consists of 12 residues. V lost 3 bases, J lost 6 bases, and 8 bases lay in between. Looked up from germline, CDR1 is MDHEN and CDR2 is SYDVKM.

This chain joins TRBV28 and TRBJ2-7; maybe TRBD1 (5 bases). CDR3 length: 13 residues. V was trimmed by 3 bases and J by 7 bases, leaving 13 bases between them. From germline, CDR1 is MDHEN and CDR2 SYDVKM. CDR3 bases: TGTGCCAGCAGTTTGGACACCCCCGGGGAGCAGTACTTC. Protein sequence: CASSLDTPGEQYF.

The sample holds many counts of this clonotype. This rearrangement joins TRBV2 to TRBJ2-7; no definite D call. CDR3 length equals 12 residues. Deletions cut 6 bases from V and 5 bases from J, with 11 bases between. Germline assignment: CDR1 SNHLY and CDR2 FYNNEI. The CDR3 protein is CASRRLPDEQYF. CDR3 DNA sequence: TGTGCCAGCAGGCGACTGCCAGACGAGCAGTACTTC.

This clonotype was found a few times. This chain uses TRBV20-1 with TRBJ2-7; D may correspond to TRBD1 or TRBD2 (5 bases each). Germline lookup yields CDR1 DFQATT and CDR2 SNEGSKA (reference sequence). The CDR3 length is 16 residues. Trimming cost V 1 base and J 1 base, with 17 bases left between them. In DNA form, the CDR3 reads TGCAGTGCTAGAGGGAGGCCGGGACGACTATCCTACGAGCAGTACTTC. It translates to CSARGRPGRLSYEQYF.

V and J are TRBV20-1 and TRBJ1-5, with D possibly being TRBD1 (6 bases). The V end was cut by 6 bases, the J end by 2 bases, with 17 bases between. This CDR3 spans 15 amino acids. Germline V gene data show CDR1 as DFQATT and CDR2 as SNEGSKA (reference sequence). The CDR3 DNA reads as TGCAGTGCGTTAAATTCAGGGGAAGGCAATCAGCCCCAGCATTTT. Translating gives CSALNSGEGNQPQHF.

The chain recombines TRBV20-1 with TRBJ2-7; perhaps TRBD1 as D (5 bases). There are 14 residues in the CDR3. Trimming removed 0 bases from V and 1 base from J, with 10 bases in between. Germline lookup yields CDR1 DFQATT and CDR2 SNEGSKA (reference sequence). CDR3 coding DNA: TGCAGTGCTAGAGATCAAGGGGAATCCTACGAGCAGTACTTC. It encodes CSARDQGESYEQYF.

The V call is TRBV28, the J call TRBJ2-2, with D hard to call. V was clipped by 6 bases and J by 2 bases, with 10 bases between them. This CDR3 contains 14 residues. Germline V gene sequence: CDR1 MDHEN, CDR2 SYDVKM. This CDR3 reads CASRPSINTGELFF. CDR3 nucleotides: TGTGCCAGCAGGCCATCCATTAACACCGGGGAGCTGTTTTTT.

The V call is TRBV9, the J call TRBJ2-1, with 8 bases aligning to TRBD2. The V and J ends lost 0 bases and 8 bases, in that order; junction bases with no gene match: 4. Germline CDR1 and CDR2: SGDLS and YYNGEE. This CDR3 spans 14 amino acids. In nucleotides, the CDR3 is TGTGCCAGCAGCGTAGCAGCGGGAGTGGATGAGCAGTTCTTC. Its translation: CASSVAAGVDEQFF. The whole variable domain, filled in from reference TRBV9 and TRBJ2-1, reads DSGVTQTPKHLITATGQRVTLRCSPRSGDLSVYWYQQSLDQGLQFLIQYYNGEERAKGNILERFSAQQFPDLHSELNLSSLELGDSALYFCASSVAAGVDEQFFGPGTRLTVL.

The rearrangement joins TRBV7-2 to TRBJ2-3; 8 bases are shared with TRBD2. CDR3 size: 17 residues. V was clipped by 1 base and J by 8 bases; unmatched bases: 14. The germline V gene encodes CDR1 SGHTA and CDR2 FQGNSA. The CDR3: CASSLVPSGSASPTQYF. As DNA, the CDR3 is TGTGCCAGCAGCTTAGTTCCCAGCGGGAGCGCTTCCCCTACGCAGTATTTT. The entire variable domain, with the rest obtained from reference TRBV7-2 and TRBJ2-3, is as follows: GAGVSQSPSNKVTEKGKDVELRCDPISGHTALYWYRQSLGQGLEFLIYFQGNSAPDKSGLPSDRFSAERTGGSVSTLTIQRTQQEDSAVYLCASSLVPSGSASPTQYFGPGTRLTVL.

This clonotype was seen more than once but under ten times. V is TRBV7-2 and J is TRBJ1-2; D not certain. Germline V gives CDR1 SGHTA, CDR2 FQGNSA. The CDR3 consists of 12 residues. V lost 5 bases, J lost 7 bases, and 11 bases lay in between. The CDR3 sequence: CASSPQSRGYTF. The CDR3 nucleotides read TGTGCCAGCAGCCCACAGAGTCGTGGCTACACCTTC.

About this clonotype: One end of the junction fails to match germline, which may point to a read error. The V call is TRBV11-2, the J call TRBJ1-1, with a tentative D call TRBD1 (5 bases). The CDR3 covers 14 residues. Germline V lookup: CDR1 SGHAT, CDR2 FQNNGV. In nucleotides, the CDR3 is TGTGCCAGCACCTTAACCCCCTGGGGGACTGAAGCTTTCTTT. This gives the protein CASTLTPWGTEAFF.

This clonotype was recorded only once. A read error may produce the germline difference seen at one junction end. The CDR3: CATAGTSGRPGTGTQYF. CDR3 sequence (DNA): TGTGCCACCGCCGGGACTAGCGGGAGGCCGGGCACAGGTACGCAGTATTTT. The chain joins TRBV6-2 or TRBV6-3 to TRBJ2-3, with TRBD2 matching over 15 bases. CDR1 is MNHEY and CDR2 is SVGEGT in the germline V gene. This CDR3 spans 17 amino acids.

This clonotype has just a few counts. The genes are TRBV5-1 and TRBJ2-7; tentative D call: TRBD1 (6 bases). Germline loops: CDR1 SGHRS, CDR2 YFSETQ. The CDR3 has 14 amino acids. V was trimmed by 0 bases and J by 2 bases, leaving 9 bases between them. This chain's CDR3 is CASSLVGQPYEQYF. CDR3 coding DNA: TGCGCCAGCAGCTTGGTGGGACAACCCTACGAGCAGTACTTC.

This clonotype was counted a few times. This chain uses TRBV7-9 with TRBJ1-2; TRBD1 is a possible D gene (6 bases). The CDR3 extends over 14 amino acids. Trimming removed 7 bases at V and 2 bases at J, with 14 bases between. Per the germline V gene, CDR1 is SEHNR and CDR2 is FQNEAQ (reference sequence). DNA of the CDR3: TGTGCCAGCATCGCCGGGACACGCAACTATGGCTACACCTTC. Translation gives CASIAGTRNYGYTF.

In this sample, this clonotype turned up many times. J is TRBJ1-5 and V is TRBV7-2; the match to TRBD1 covers 7 bases. CDR1 is SGHTA, CDR2 FQGNSA, per germline. The CDR3 consists of 14 residues. V was pared by 1 base and J by 7 bases, with 4 bases of the junction left unmatched. In DNA, the CDR3 is TGTGCCAGCAGCTTAGAGGGGGCAGGCCAGCCCCAGCATTTT. This translates into CASSLEGAGQPQHF.

This clonotype has more than one count but fewer than ten. The germline gene is not matched at one end of the junction; a read error may be the cause. The chain is built from TRBV5-1 and TRBJ2-2; D gene unclear. The CDR3 length is 14 residues. The germline V gene has CDR1 SGHRS and CDR2 YFSETQ. The CDR3 spells CASSLDLNTGELFF. CDR3 in DNA: TGTGCCAGCAGCTTAGATTTGAACACCGGGGAGCTGTTTTTT.

The gene calls are TRBV7-2 and TRBJ2-2; D gene unclear. Trimming shortened V by 0 bases and J by 4 bases, and 9 bases separated the two germline ends. The CDR3 is 15 residues long. Germline lookup yields CDR1 SGHTA and CDR2 FQGNSA. The CDR3 protein is CASSLAMAATGELFF. CDR3 DNA: TGTGCCAGCAGCTTAGCTATGGCTGCCACCGGGGAGCTGTTTTTT. The full variable domain, rest sourced from reference TRBV7-2 and TRBJ2-2, is GAGVSQSPSNKVTEKGKDVELRCDPISGHTALYWYRQSLGQGLEFLIYFQGNSAPDKSGLPSDRFSAERTGGSVSTLTIQRTQQEDSAVYLCASSLAMAATGELFFGEGSRLTVL.

The chain is built from TRBV6-2 or TRBV6-3 and TRBJ1-5, with D perhaps matching TRBD1 (5 bases). CDR1 and CDR2 (germline): MNHEY, SVGEGT. The length of the CDR3 is 18 residues. Trimming took off 0 bases at V and 4 bases at J, with 19 bases between the two ends. The CDR3 loop reads CASSYSGLAEKKNQPQHF. CDR3 coding DNA: TGTGCCAGCAGTTACTCGGGGCTGGCGGAGAAAAAGAATCAGCCCCAGCATTTT.

This clonotype has more than one count but fewer than ten. The chain's CDR3 is CASSPWEGMDYGYTF. The CDR3 region has the DNA TGTGCCAGCAGTCCTTGGGAAGGGATGGACTATGGCTACACCTTC. V is TRBV27 and J is TRBJ1-2, with unresolved D. Trimming left V 5 bases short and J 3 bases short, with 16 bases between. Germline V gene sequence: CDR1 MNHEY, CDR2 SMNVEV (reference sequence). The CDR3 runs 15 residues.

The chain couples TRBV25-1 to TRBJ2-1; 15 bases fit TRBD2. The CDR3 extends over 17 amino acids. CDR1 is MGHDK, CDR2 SYGVNS, per germline. V lost 4 bases, J lost 6 bases, and 7 bases stayed unmatched. CDR3 sequence reads: CASSGGLAGGSLNEQFF. The CDR3 DNA is TGTGCCAGCAGTGGGGGACTAGCGGGAGGATCGCTCAATGAGCAGTTCTTC.

This clonotype has only one observation. V gene TRBV18 combines with J gene TRBJ2-7, with 10 bases lining up with TRBD2. Germline CDR1 KGHSH, CDR2 LQKENI. The CDR3 consists of 15 residues. After removal of 6 bases from V and 2 bases from J, the junction contained 7 bases not matched to a gene. The CDR3 sequence is CASSQGLANAYEQYF. The CDR3 DNA sequence: TGTGCCAGCTCCCAGGGACTAGCGAACGCCTACGAGCAGTACTTC.

This clonotype was observed a few times. CDR3 amino acids: CSAKTPGQGNTGELFF. The CDR3 DNA is TGCAGTGCCAAGACCCCGGGACAGGGTAACACCGGGGAGCTGTTTTTT. The chain has TRBV20-1 and TRBJ2-2, with 9 nucleotides matching TRBD1. CDR3 length: 16 amino acids. Germline CDR1 and CDR2: DFQATT and SNEGSKA (reference sequence). V gave up 6 bases and J gave up 2 bases; unmatched junction bases: 10.

The chain has TRBV21-1 and TRBJ1-5. TRBV21-1 represents a pseudogene. The CDR3 is 16 amino acids. The CDR3: CASSQHFSNCYQPQHF. CDR3 nucleotides: TGTGCCAGCAGCCAACATTTCTCAAACTGCTATCAGCCCCAGCATTTT.

V is TRBV7-9 and J is TRBJ2-1; a weak D match, TRBD1 (5 bases). Germline lookup yields CDR1 SEHNR and CDR2 FQNEAQ (reference sequence). There are 11 residues in the CDR3. Trimming shortened V by 6 bases and J by 12 bases, and 12 bases separated the two germline ends. The CDR3 region is CASRPGFGQFF. The CDR3 DNA reads TGTGCCAGCAGGCCAGGGTTCGGGCAGTTCTTC.

A few counts support this clonotype. This sequence joins TRBV10-3 and TRBJ2-1; D perhaps matches TRBD2 (5 bases). Germline loops: CDR1 ENHRY, CDR2 SYGVKD. V was pared by 4 bases and J by 5 bases, with 12 bases between. The CDR3 loop spans 14 amino acids. CDR3 sequence: CAISAKAANNEQFF. CDR3 sequence (DNA): TGTGCCATCAGTGCTAAAGCGGCGAACAATGAGCAGTTCTTC.

The gene calls are TRBV20-1 and TRBJ1-6; D call uncertain. This CDR3 is 14 amino acids long. V gave up 7 bases and J gave up 1 base, with 11 bases separating them. Germline values: CDR1 DFQATT, CDR2 SNEGSKA (reference sequence). In nucleotides, the CDR3 is TGCAGTGTGGCGGAAAGGTCCTATAATTCACCCCTCCACTTT. It codes for CSVAERSYNSPLHF.

The chain uses TRBV20-1 and TRBJ2-3, with D tentatively TRBD2 (6 bases). Germline V CDR1 and CDR2: DFQATT, SNEGSKA (reference sequence). The CDR3 consists of 13 residues. V was pared by 6 bases and J by 5 bases, with 15 bases between. CDR3 bases: TGCAGTGCCGATGGGACTTACGGAGATACGCAGTATTTT. Translating gives CSADGTYGDTQYF.

About this clonotype itself: Mismatch with germline at one junction end may stem from a read error. The chain carries TRBV10-3 and TRBJ2-3, with unresolved D. The CDR3 is 12 amino acids. Germline V lookup: CDR1 ENHRY, CDR2 SYGVKD. CDR3 nucleotide sequence: TGTACCATCAGTGAGTCGTTAGATACGCAGTATTTT. Amino acids: CTISESLDTQYF.